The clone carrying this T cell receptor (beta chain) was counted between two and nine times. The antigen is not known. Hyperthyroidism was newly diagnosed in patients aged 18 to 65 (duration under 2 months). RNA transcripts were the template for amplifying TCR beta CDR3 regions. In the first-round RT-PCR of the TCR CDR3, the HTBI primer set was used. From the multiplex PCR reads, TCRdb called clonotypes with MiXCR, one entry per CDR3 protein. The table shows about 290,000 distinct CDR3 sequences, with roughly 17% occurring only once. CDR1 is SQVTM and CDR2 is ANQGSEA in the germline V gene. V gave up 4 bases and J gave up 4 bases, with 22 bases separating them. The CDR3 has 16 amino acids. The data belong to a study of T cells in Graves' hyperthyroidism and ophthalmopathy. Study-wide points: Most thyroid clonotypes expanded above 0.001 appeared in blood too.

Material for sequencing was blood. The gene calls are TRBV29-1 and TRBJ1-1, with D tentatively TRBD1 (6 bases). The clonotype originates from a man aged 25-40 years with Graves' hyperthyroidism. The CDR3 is CSVAGGLSPSSTEAFF. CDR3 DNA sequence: TGCAGCGTTGCGGGGGGCCTCTCCCCGTCGAGCACTGAAGCTTTCTTT.